The next 12 T cell receptor beta chains were all read from a single sample in a study of T cells in localized non-small cell lung cancer. The data were produced by immunoSEQ multiplex PCR, yet TCRdb's version contains in-frame clones alone and is incomplete. The table records about 21,000 clones, roughly 80% of them present only once. This specimen consisted of peripheral blood, obtained before any cancer treatment. The receptors here all came from a man aged 40-75 years with stage I lung adenocarcinoma.

The chain couples TRBV18 to TRBJ2-7; D ambiguous. V was cut by 0 bases and J by 5 bases, with 8 bases left in between. Germline V gives CDR1 KGHSH, CDR2 LQKENI. This CDR3 is 13 amino acids long. CDR3 nucleotide sequence: TGTGCCAGCTCACCACCAGGATCCCACGAGCAGTACTTC. This sequence encodes CASSPPGSHEQYF.

The chain combines TRBV5-4 with TRBJ2-7, with 7 bases matching TRBD1. CDR3 length: 13 amino acids. Germline trimming cut 4 bases from V and 1 base from J; bases unmatched to any gene: 2. CDR1 and CDR2 (germline): SGHNT, YYREEE (reference sequence). CDR3 sequence reads: CASSRTGSYEQYF. The DNA of the CDR3 is TGTGCCAGCAGCCGGACAGGATCCTACGAGCAGTACTTC.

J is TRBJ1-2 and V is TRBV9; 7 bases fit TRBD1. After removal of 0 bases from V and 4 bases from J, the junction contained 0 bases not matched to a gene. This CDR3 contains 13 residues. CDR1 is SGDLS, CDR2 YYNGEE, per germline. CDR3 coding DNA: TGTGCCAGCAGCGTAGACAGGGGCTATGGCTACACCTTC. Its translation: CASSVDRGYGYTF.

The chain uses TRBV10-3 and TRBJ2-7; either TRBD1 or TRBD2 may fit D (5 bases each). V was trimmed by 2 bases and J by 5 bases, leaving 16 bases between them. The CDR3 has 15 residues. Germline assignment: CDR1 ENHRY and CDR2 SYGVKD. CDR3 coding DNA: TGTGCCATCAGTGAGGTTGGGGGAAGTGGCGACGAGCAGTACTTC. Amino acid sequence: CAISEVGGSGDEQYF.

This chain connects TRBV30 to TRBJ1-5; tentative D call: TRBD1 (6 bases). CDR3 size: 12 residues. Between the trimmed V and J ends, which lost 5 bases and 7 bases, there was a span of 12 bases. Germline assignment: CDR1 GTSNPN and CDR2 SVGIG (reference sequence). The CDR3 sequence: CAWQGTGQPQHF. CDR3 sequence (DNA): TGTGCCTGGCAGGGGACGGGACAGCCCCAGCATTTT.

V and J are TRBV19 and TRBJ2-3, with 10 nucleotides matching TRBD2. The CDR3 has 16 amino acids. V shed 6 bases and J 0 bases; nucleotides not matched to a gene: 6. Germline CDR1 is LNHDA and CDR2 is SQIVND (reference sequence). CDR3 DNA: TGTGCCAGTAGCTCAGCTAGCGGGAGTAGCACAGATACGCAGTATTTT. It codes for CASSSASGSSTDTQYF.

The chain recombines TRBV11-3 with TRBJ2-2; D tentatively fits TRBD1 or TRBD2 (5 bases each). The CDR3 has 15 amino acids. Trimming stripped 1 base from V and 4 bases from J, with 10 bases between. Germline CDR1 and CDR2: SGHNT and YENEEA. The CDR3 is CASSLVGGSTGELFF. The CDR3 nucleotides read TGTGCCAGCAGCTTAGTTGGGGGAAGCACCGGGGAGCTGTTTTTT.

V is TRBV5-6 and J is TRBJ1-5; D unresolved. This CDR3 comprises 14 residues. The V end was cut by 0 bases, the J end by 4 bases, with 8 bases between. The germline V gene encodes CDR1 SGHDT and CDR2 YYEEEE. As DNA, the CDR3 is TGTGCCAGCAGCTTGGCAGGCACTAATCAGCCCCAGCATTTT. Translation gives CASSLAGTNQPQHF. The variable domain in full, with the rest retrieved from reference TRBV5-6 and TRBJ1-5, is DAGVTQSPTHLIKTRGQQVTLRCSPKSGHDTVSWYQQALGQGPQFIFQYYEEEERQRGNFPDRFSGHQFPNYSSELNVNALLLGDSALYLCASSLAGTNQPQHFGDGTRLSIL.

This chain joins TRBV18 and TRBJ2-7; 12 bases are shared with TRBD2. V trimming: 4 bases; J trimming: 0 bases; junction bases outside the gene matches: 7. The CDR3 loop spans 17 amino acids. Germline V CDR1 and CDR2: KGHSH, LQKENI. The DNA of the CDR3 is TGTGCCAGCTCACAAGGACTAGCGGGGTTGAGCTCCTACGAGCAGTACTTC. This codes for CASSQGLAGLSSYEQYF.

The J gene is TRBJ2-1, the V gene TRBV5-4, with 10 bases aligning to TRBD2. J was trimmed by 6 bases and V by 4 bases; bases with no gene match: 7. Germline CDR1 and CDR2: SGHNT and YYREEE (reference sequence). The CDR3 is 15 amino acids. The CDR3 coding sequence is TGTGCCAGCAGCCCCCGGACTAGCGGTTCCAATGAGCAGTTCTTC. Its protein product is CASSPRTSGSNEQFF.

This clone has just a few counts. The chain links TRBV30 to TRBJ2-7, with D possibly matching TRBD1 (6 bases). Germline V gene data show CDR1 as GTSNPN and CDR2 as SVGIG (reference sequence). Trimming left V 3 bases short and J 3 bases short, with 15 bases between. The CDR3 totals 14 residues. CDR3 protein: CAWSLGQFLYEQYF. As DNA, the CDR3 is TGTGCCTGGAGCCTCGGACAGTTCCTCTACGAGCAGTACTTC.

The chain couples TRBV18 to TRBJ1-2; 11 bases agree with TRBD1. Germline V gene sequence: CDR1 KGHSH, CDR2 LQKENI. This CDR3 has 13 amino acids. Germline trimming cut 2 bases from V and 7 bases from J; bases unmatched to any gene: 0. The CDR3 is CASSPGTGGGYTF. The CDR3, as DNA: TGTGCCAGCTCACCAGGGACAGGGGGTGGCTACACCTTC.